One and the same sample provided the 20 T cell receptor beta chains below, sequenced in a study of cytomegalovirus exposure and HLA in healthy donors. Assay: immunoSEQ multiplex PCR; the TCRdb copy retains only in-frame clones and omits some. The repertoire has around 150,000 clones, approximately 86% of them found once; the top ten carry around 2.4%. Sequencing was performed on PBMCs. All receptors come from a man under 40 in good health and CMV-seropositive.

CDR3 sequence (DNA): TGTGCCAGCAGTTCACAGGGGGGTCGTCTCTACGAGCAGTACTTC. Amino acid sequence: CASSSQGGRLYEQYF. This chain joins TRBV6-5 and TRBJ2-7; 8 bases fit TRBD1. Germline trimming cut 4 bases from V and 3 bases from J; bases unmatched to any gene: 8. The germline CDR1 and CDR2 sequences are MNHEY and SVGAGI. The CDR3 is made up of 15 amino acids.

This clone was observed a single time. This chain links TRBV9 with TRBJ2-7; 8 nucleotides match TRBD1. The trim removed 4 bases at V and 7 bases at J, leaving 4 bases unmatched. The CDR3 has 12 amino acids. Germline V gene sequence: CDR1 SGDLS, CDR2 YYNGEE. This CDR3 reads CASSSTGGEQYF. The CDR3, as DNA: TGTGCCAGCAGCTCCACAGGGGGGGAGCAGTACTTC. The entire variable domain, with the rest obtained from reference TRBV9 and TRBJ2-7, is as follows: DSGVTQTPKHLITATGQRVTLRCSPRSGDLSVYWYQQSLDQGLQFLIQYYNGEERAKGNILERFSAQQFPDLHSELNLSSLELGDSALYFCASSSTGGEQYFGPGTRLTVT.

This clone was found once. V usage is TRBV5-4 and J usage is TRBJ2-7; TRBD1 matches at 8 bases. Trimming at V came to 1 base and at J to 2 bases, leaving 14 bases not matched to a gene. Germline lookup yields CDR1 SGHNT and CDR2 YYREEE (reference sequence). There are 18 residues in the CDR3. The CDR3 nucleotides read TGTGCCAGCAGCTTGATGGACAGGGTGGAGGGGTTAACCTACGAGCAGTACTTC. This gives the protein CASSLMDRVEGLTYEQYF.

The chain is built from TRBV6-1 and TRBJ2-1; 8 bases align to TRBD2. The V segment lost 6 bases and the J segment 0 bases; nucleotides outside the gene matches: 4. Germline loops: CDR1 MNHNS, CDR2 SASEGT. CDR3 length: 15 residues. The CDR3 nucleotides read TGTGCCAGCAGGACGGGGGGGAGCTCCTACAATGAGCAGTTCTTC. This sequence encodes CASRTGGSSYNEQFF.

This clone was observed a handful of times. CDR3 bases: TGTGCCAGCAGCGTTGGGGGGACAGGGATCTACGAGCAGTACTTC. This encodes CASSVGGTGIYEQYF. The chain recombines TRBV9 with TRBJ2-7, with TRBD1 identical over 9 bases. J lost 3 bases, V lost 2 bases, and 6 bases had no gene match. The V gene's germline CDR1 is SGDLS and CDR2 YYNGEE. The CDR3 sequence is 15 residues long.

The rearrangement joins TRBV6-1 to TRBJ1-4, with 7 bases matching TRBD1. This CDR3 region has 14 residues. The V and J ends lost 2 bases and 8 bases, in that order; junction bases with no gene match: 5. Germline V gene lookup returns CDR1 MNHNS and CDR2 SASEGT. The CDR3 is CASSEKGANEKLFF. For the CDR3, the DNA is TGTGCCAGCAGTGAAAAGGGGGCAAACGAAAAACTGTTTTTT.

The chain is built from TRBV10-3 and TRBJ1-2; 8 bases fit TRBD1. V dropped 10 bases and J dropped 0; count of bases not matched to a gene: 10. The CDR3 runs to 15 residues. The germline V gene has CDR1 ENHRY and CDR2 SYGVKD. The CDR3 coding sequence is TGTGCCACAGCAGAAGACAGGGGAGCTAACTATGGCTACACCTTC. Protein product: CATAEDRGANYGYTF.

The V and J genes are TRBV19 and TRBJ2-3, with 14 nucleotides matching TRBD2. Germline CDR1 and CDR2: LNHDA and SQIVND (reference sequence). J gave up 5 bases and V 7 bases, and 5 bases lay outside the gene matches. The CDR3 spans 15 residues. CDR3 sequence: CASTVGTSGGDTQYF. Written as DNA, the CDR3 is TGTGCCAGTACAGTCGGGACTAGCGGGGGAGATACGCAGTATTTT.

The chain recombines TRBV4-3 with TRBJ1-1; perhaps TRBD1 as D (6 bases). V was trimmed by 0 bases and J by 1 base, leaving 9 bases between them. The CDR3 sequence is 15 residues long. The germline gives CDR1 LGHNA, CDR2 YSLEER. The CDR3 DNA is TGCGCCAGCAGCCAAGATACAGGGAAGAACACTGAAGCTTTCTTT. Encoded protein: CASSQDTGKNTEAFF.

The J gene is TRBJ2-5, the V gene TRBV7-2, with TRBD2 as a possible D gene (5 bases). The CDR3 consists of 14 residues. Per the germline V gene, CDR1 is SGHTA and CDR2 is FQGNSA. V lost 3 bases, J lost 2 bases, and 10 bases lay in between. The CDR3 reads CASSFTGIQETQYF. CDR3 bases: TGTGCCAGCAGCTTTACCGGGATTCAAGAGACCCAGTACTTC.

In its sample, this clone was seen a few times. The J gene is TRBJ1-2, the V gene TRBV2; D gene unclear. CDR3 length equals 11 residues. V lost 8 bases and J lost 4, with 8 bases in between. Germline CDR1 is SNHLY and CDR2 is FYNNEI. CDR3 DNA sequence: TGTGCCAGCCCCGAGCCCTATGGCTACACCTTC. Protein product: CASPEPYGYTF. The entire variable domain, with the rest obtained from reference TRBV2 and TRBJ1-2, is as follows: EPEVTQTPSHQVTQMGQEVILRCVPISNHLYFYWYRQILGQKVEFLVSFYNNEISEKSEIFDDQFSVERPDGSNFTLKIRSTKLEDSAMYFCASPEPYGYTFGSGTRLTVV.

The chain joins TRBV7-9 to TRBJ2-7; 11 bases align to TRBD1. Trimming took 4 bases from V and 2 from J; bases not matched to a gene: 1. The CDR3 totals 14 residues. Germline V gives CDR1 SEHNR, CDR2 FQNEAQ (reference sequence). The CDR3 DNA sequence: TGTGCCAGCAGCTCGGGACAGGGGGCCTACGAGCAGTACTTC. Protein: CASSSGQGAYEQYF.

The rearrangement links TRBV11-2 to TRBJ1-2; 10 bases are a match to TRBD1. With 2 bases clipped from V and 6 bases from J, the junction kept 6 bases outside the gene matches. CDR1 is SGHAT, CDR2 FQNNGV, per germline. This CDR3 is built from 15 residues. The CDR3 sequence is CASSLYLGTGDGYTF. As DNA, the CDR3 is TGTGCCAGCAGCTTATATCTCGGGACAGGGGATGGCTACACCTTC.

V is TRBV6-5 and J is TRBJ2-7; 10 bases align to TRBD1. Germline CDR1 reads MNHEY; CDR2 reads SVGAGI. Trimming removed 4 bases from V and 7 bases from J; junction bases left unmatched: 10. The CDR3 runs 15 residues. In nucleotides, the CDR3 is TGTGCCAGCAGTTCCTTGGGACAGGGGCGCAATGAGCAGTACTTC. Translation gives CASSSLGQGRNEQYF.

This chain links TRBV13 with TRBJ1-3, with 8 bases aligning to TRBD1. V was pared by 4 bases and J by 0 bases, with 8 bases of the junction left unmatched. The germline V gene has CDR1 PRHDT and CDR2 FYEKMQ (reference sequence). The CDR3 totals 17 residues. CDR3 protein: CASSWGRQGSSGNTIYF. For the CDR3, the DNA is TGTGCCAGCAGCTGGGGGCGACAGGGGTCCTCTGGAAACACCATATATTTT.

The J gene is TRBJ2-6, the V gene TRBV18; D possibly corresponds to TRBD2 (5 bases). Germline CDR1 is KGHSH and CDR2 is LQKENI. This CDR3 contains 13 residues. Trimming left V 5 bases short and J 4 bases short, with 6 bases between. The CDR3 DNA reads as TGTGCCAGCTCAGAGGGAGGGGCCAACGTCCTGACTTTC. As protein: CASSEGGANVLTF.

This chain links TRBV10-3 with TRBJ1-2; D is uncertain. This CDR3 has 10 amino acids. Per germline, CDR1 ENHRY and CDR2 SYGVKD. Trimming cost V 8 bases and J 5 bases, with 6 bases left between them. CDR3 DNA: TGTGCCATCGGGCAGTATGGCTACACCTTC. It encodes CAIGQYGYTF.

This CDR3 reads CASSLVGQGEAFF. CDR3 sequence (DNA): TGTGCCAGCAGCTTAGTAGGCCAGGGTGAAGCTTTCTTT. The chain recombines TRBV7-2 with TRBJ1-1; the D gene is possibly TRBD1 (5 bases). The CDR3 consists of 13 residues. V lost 1 base and J 7 bases, leaving 10 bases between the germline ends. From germline, CDR1 is SGHTA and CDR2 FQGNSA.

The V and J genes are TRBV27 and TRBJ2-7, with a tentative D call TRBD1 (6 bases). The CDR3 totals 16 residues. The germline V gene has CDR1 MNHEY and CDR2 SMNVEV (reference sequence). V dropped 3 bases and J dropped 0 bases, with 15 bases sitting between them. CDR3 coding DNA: TGTGCCAGCAGTTTCGGACCAGGGGCGTTCTCCTACGAGCAGTACTTC. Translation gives CASSFGPGAFSYEQYF.

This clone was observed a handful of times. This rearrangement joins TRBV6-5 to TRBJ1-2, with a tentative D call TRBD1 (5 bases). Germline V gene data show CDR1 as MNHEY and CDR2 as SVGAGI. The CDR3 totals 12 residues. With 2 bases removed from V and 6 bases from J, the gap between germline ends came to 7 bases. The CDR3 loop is CASSYEGDGYTF. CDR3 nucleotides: TGTGCCAGCAGTTACGAAGGGGATGGCTACACCTTC.